This entry lists 30 T cell receptor beta chains sequenced from one sample in a study of cytomegalovirus exposure and HLA in healthy donors. It was with 60 Vbeta and 13 Jbeta primers that the PCR ran. Only in-frame clones appear in the TCRdb table, and some are missing; sequencing was by immunoSEQ multiplex PCR. The table shows 250,000 to 350,000 clones, with about nine tenths occurring only once. Sequenced material: PBMCs. Source of these receptors: a man aged 40-49 years in good health and CMV-seropositive.

CDR3 sequence: CASSGGQDLYNEQFF. CDR3 sequence (DNA): TGTGCCAGCAGTGGGGGACAGGACCTCTACAATGAGCAGTTCTTC. The chain carries TRBV2 and TRBJ2-1; the match to TRBD1 covers 8 bases. CDR1 and CDR2 (germline): SNHLY, FYNNEI. This CDR3 region has 15 residues. The V gene end was trimmed by 4 bases and the J gene end by 3 bases; junction bases not matched to a gene: 5.

The genes are TRBV27 and TRBJ2-7, with 8 positions matching TRBD2. Germline values: CDR1 MNHEY, CDR2 SMNVEV (reference sequence). The CDR3 sequence is 14 residues long. After removal of 5 bases from V and 1 base from J, the junction contained 4 bases not matched to a gene. This chain's CDR3 is CASSPGLESYEQYF. CDR3 coding DNA: TGTGCCAGCAGTCCGGGACTAGAGTCCTACGAGCAGTACTTC.

The chain couples TRBV4-2 to TRBJ2-7; a possible D gene is TRBD2 (5 bases). Trimming shortened V by 1 base and J by 2 bases, and 24 bases separated the two germline ends. The germline V gene encodes CDR1 LGHNA and CDR2 YNFKEQ. The CDR3 consists of 19 residues. CDR3 nucleotide sequence: TGTGCCAGCAGCCAAGGGCCCTTGAGTGGAATACGGGATACCTACGAGCAGTACTTC. The encoded protein is CASSQGPLSGIRDTYEQYF.

V usage is TRBV28 and J usage is TRBJ2-5; 8 nucleotides agree with TRBD1. With 3 bases clipped from V and 2 bases from J, the junction kept 5 bases outside the gene matches. Germline CDR1 is MDHEN and CDR2 is SYDVKM. CDR3 length: 15 amino acids. The CDR3 protein is CASSLTGVGQETQYF. The DNA for the CDR3 is TGTGCCAGCAGTTTGACAGGGGTTGGACAAGAGACCCAGTACTTC.

The V call is TRBV5-4, the J call TRBJ1-2, with TRBD1 as a possible D gene (6 bases). The CDR3 runs 14 residues. Germline V gives CDR1 SGHNT, CDR2 YYREEE (reference sequence). V lost 1 base to trimming and J lost 0 bases, with 7 bases between them. CDR3 sequence (DNA): TGTGCCAGCAGCTTGACAGGGACTAACTATGGCTACACCTTC. The encoded protein is CASSLTGTNYGYTF.

This clone has a handful of counts. This chain joins TRBV27 and TRBJ1-1; maybe TRBD1 (6 bases). Trimming removed 11 bases from V and 3 bases from J, with 16 bases in between. The CDR3 extends over 13 amino acids. Germline V gives CDR1 MNHEY, CDR2 SMNVEV (reference sequence). The CDR3, as DNA: TGTGCCCCGGTGGCAGGGGCGGACACTGAAGCTTTCTTT. It yields the protein CAPVAGADTEAFF.

This chain uses TRBV7-3 with TRBJ2-3, with D possibly matching TRBD2 (6 bases). Looked up from germline, CDR1 is SGHTA and CDR2 is FQGTGA. The V gene lost 5 bases and the J gene lost 4 bases, with 16 bases spanning the gap. The CDR3 extends over 15 amino acids. This CDR3 is CASSPRGGKADTQYF. CDR3 nucleotides: TGTGCCAGCAGCCCCCGGGGCGGGAAAGCAGATACGCAGTATTTT.

V usage is TRBV13 and J usage is TRBJ2-2; a possible D gene is TRBD2 (5 bases). The germline V gene encodes CDR1 PRHDT and CDR2 FYEKMQ (reference sequence). Trimming took 3 bases from V and 1 from J, leaving 6 bases between them. The CDR3 extends over 14 amino acids. CDR3 residues: CASSFEGNTGELFF. The CDR3 nucleotides read TGTGCCAGCAGCTTTGAGGGGAACACCGGGGAGCTGTTTTTT. The variable domain in full, completed from reference TRBV13 and TRBJ2-2, reads AAGVIQSPRHLIKEKRETATLKCYPIPRHDTVYWYQQGPGQDPQFLISFYEKMQSDKGSIPDRFSAQQFSDYHSELNMSSLELGDSALYFCASSFEGNTGELFFGEGSRLTVL.

This chain uses TRBV5-6 with TRBJ2-2, with TRBD2 matching 7 bases. The CDR3 is 18 residues long. J lost 5 bases, V lost 1 base, and 14 bases had no gene match. From germline, CDR1 is SGHDT and CDR2 YYEEEE. CDR3 protein: CASSLRGGRFPKTGELFF. CDR3 in DNA: TGTGCCAGCAGCTTGAGGGGAGGGAGATTCCCAAAAACCGGGGAGCTGTTTTTT.

The chain is built from TRBV5-1 and TRBJ2-3; 9 positions agree with TRBD2. The length of the CDR3 is 15 residues. The V segment lost 4 bases and the J segment 2 bases; nucleotides outside the gene matches: 5. CDR1 is SGHRS and CDR2 is YFSETQ in the germline V gene. The CDR3 here is CASSLAGTYTDTQYF. In DNA form, the CDR3 reads TGCGCCAGCAGCCTAGCGGGAACGTACACAGATACGCAGTATTTT.

V and J are TRBV18 and TRBJ2-7, with 10 bases lining up with TRBD1. This CDR3 is 15 amino acids long. J lost 2 bases, V lost 4 bases, and 5 bases had no gene match. Germline CDR1 and CDR2: KGHSH and LQKENI. The DNA of the CDR3 is TGTGCCAGCTCACTCTTGGGACAGGGGCCCTACGAGCAGTACTTC. Encoded protein: CASSLLGQGPYEQYF.

This clone was observed a single time. V is TRBV6-5 and J is TRBJ2-7; D ambiguous. Trimming shortened V by 4 bases and J by 1 base, and 8 bases separated the two germline ends. The CDR3 consists of 13 residues. Germline CDR1 MNHEY, CDR2 SVGAGI. CDR3 sequence reads: CASSSPGSYEQYF. CDR3 sequence (DNA): TGTGCCAGCAGTTCCCCCGGGTCCTACGAGCAGTACTTC.

V and J are TRBV11-2 and TRBJ2-1; D is ambiguous. The V end lost 1 base, the J end lost 8 bases, and 3 bases lay between the germline ends. The CDR3 runs 11 residues. In germline, CDR1 is SGHAT, CDR2 FQNNGV. CDR3: CASSLVDEQFF. The CDR3 bases are TGTGCCAGCAGCTTAGTCGATGAGCAGTTCTTC.

The chain links TRBV28 to TRBJ2-3; possibly TRBD2 for D (6 bases). Germline CDR1 reads MDHEN; CDR2 reads SYDVKM. Trimming took 7 bases from V and 8 from J, leaving 25 bases between them. The CDR3 sequence is 16 residues long. CDR3 bases: TGTGCCAGCATCCCGCAGGTGGCTAGCTTGGGGGGTACGCAGTATTTT. Its translation: CASIPQVASLGGTQYF.

This clone was observed a few times. V is TRBV4-1 and J is TRBJ1-1; 12 bases agree with TRBD1. The V and J ends lost 7 bases and 7 bases, in that order; junction bases with no gene match: 7. Looked up from germline, CDR1 is MGHRA and CDR2 is YSYEKL. The CDR3 runs 14 residues. The CDR3 DNA is TGCGCCAGCATCGGGACAGGGGGCTTTGGTGAAGCTTTCTTT. This sequence encodes CASIGTGGFGEAFF.

The V gene is TRBV25-1, the J gene TRBJ2-7; TRBD1 matches 7 bases. Germline trimming cut 6 bases from V and 5 bases from J; bases unmatched to any gene: 13. Germline V CDR1 and CDR2: MGHDK, SYGVNS. This CDR3 contains 15 residues. The CDR3 sequence is CASRETGSVDHEQYF. Written as DNA, the CDR3 is TGTGCCAGCAGGGAGACAGGGAGTGTCGACCACGAGCAGTACTTC.

The chain employs TRBV6-6 and TRBJ2-7; 9 bases match TRBD2. CDR3 length: 13 amino acids. Germline V gene lookup returns CDR1 MNHNY and CDR2 SVGAGI (reference sequence). With 6 bases clipped from V and 6 bases from J, the junction kept 6 bases outside the gene matches. Here the CDR3 reads CASSQGLAGEQYF. The CDR3 DNA is TGTGCCAGCAGCCAGGGACTAGCAGGCGAGCAGTACTTC.

This clone has only one observation. The chain has TRBV7-2 and TRBJ1-1; possibly TRBD1 for D (6 bases). There are 14 residues in the CDR3. V lost 5 bases, J lost 3 bases, and 13 bases lay in between. Germline lookup yields CDR1 SGHTA and CDR2 FQGNSA. The CDR3 bases are TGTGCCAGCAGCCCAAGGGGGGGGTACACTGAAGCTTTCTTT. It codes for CASSPRGGYTEAFF.

CDR3 DNA sequence: TGTGCCAGCAGCCAGGTGACAGGGGCTGAGACCTACGAGCAGTACTTC. It specifies CASSQVTGAETYEQYF. The chain recombines TRBV4-2 with TRBJ2-7, with 8 bases aligning to TRBD1. Germline V gene data show CDR1 as LGHNA and CDR2 as YNFKEQ. The CDR3 runs to 16 residues. J lost 2 bases, V lost 3 bases, and 9 bases had no gene match.

This chain joins TRBV28 and TRBJ1-4; weak D call: TRBD1 (6 bases). This CDR3 spans 13 amino acids. CDR1 and CDR2 (germline): MDHEN, SYDVKM. V gave up 11 bases and J gave up 3 bases, with 13 bases separating them. The CDR3 nucleotides are TGTGCCGCCCGACAGGCGCCTAATGAAAAACTGTTTTTT. Translation gives CAARQAPNEKLFF.

The chain recombines TRBV29-1 with TRBJ1-1; maybe TRBD1 (5 bases). This CDR3 is 11 amino acids long. CDR1 is SQVTM and CDR2 is ANQGSEA in the germline V gene. The V gene lost 4 bases and the J gene lost 8 bases, with 11 bases spanning the gap. The CDR3 DNA reads TGCAGCGTTGGGCGGGGGAGGGAAGCTTTCTTT. Translated, it gives CSVGRGREAFF.

V usage is TRBV19 and J usage is TRBJ1-2; D perhaps matches TRBD1 (5 bases). The germline V and J ends were trimmed by 2 bases and 6 bases, with 13 bases remaining between them. CDR1 LNHDA and CDR2 SQIVND come from the germline V gene (reference sequence). CDR3 length: 14 residues. The CDR3 nucleotides read TGTGCCAGTAGTATAACTGGGGGGGACGATGGCTACACCTTC. Residues: CASSITGGDDGYTF.

The rearrangement joins TRBV18 to TRBJ1-3; TRBD1 aligns across 7 bases. Per the germline V gene, CDR1 is KGHSH and CDR2 is LQKENI. V trimming: 11 bases; J trimming: 2 bases; junction bases outside the gene matches: 15. The CDR3 has 16 residues. CDR3 region: CAVFSDRESTGNTIYF. CDR3 sequence (DNA): TGTGCCGTCTTTTCCGACAGGGAGTCCACTGGAAACACCATATATTTT.

This chain links TRBV27 with TRBJ2-7; 7 nucleotides agree with TRBD2. The germline gives CDR1 MNHEY, CDR2 SMNVEV (reference sequence). Losses at the gene ends were 3 bases for V and 0 bases for J; bases not matched to a gene: 2. This CDR3 is built from 14 residues. CDR3 sequence (DNA): TGTGCCAGCAGTTTGGGGGGGGACTCCTACGAGCAGTACTTC. Translating gives CASSLGGDSYEQYF.

The chain is built from TRBV10-1 and TRBJ1-1; 7 positions agree with TRBD1. From germline, CDR1 is WNHNN and CDR2 SYGVQD (reference sequence). The CDR3 sequence is 12 residues long. Unmatched junction bases numbered 5, after V lost 9 bases and J lost 4 bases. The CDR3 spells CARSPGGTEAFF. CDR3 in DNA: TGCGCCAGAAGCCCAGGGGGCACTGAAGCTTTCTTT.

The sample holds one count of this clone. V gene TRBV4-1 combines with J gene TRBJ2-1; 7 positions agree with TRBD2. There are 15 residues in the CDR3. Germline lookup yields CDR1 MGHRA and CDR2 YSYEKL. Germline trimming cut 2 bases from V and 7 bases from J; bases unmatched to any gene: 8. DNA for the CDR3: TGCGCCAGCAGCCAATTCCATAGTAGCGGGAATGAGCAGTTCTTC. Amino acid sequence: CASSQFHSSGNEQFF.

The chain carries TRBV6-5 and TRBJ1-2; 11 nucleotides agree with TRBD1. This CDR3 comprises 15 residues. From germline, CDR1 is MNHEY and CDR2 SVGAGI. The V segment lost 5 bases and the J segment 4 bases; nucleotides outside the gene matches: 6. The CDR3 protein is CASSRWTGGSYGYTF. CDR3 DNA sequence: TGTGCCAGCAGTCGATGGACAGGGGGCAGCTATGGCTACACCTTC.

The rearrangement joins TRBV29-1 to TRBJ2-3; weak D call: TRBD1 (5 bases). The CDR3 covers 13 residues. The ends were cut back, 5 bases at V and 2 bases at J, with 11 bases in the middle. Per the germline V gene, CDR1 is SQVTM and CDR2 is ANQGSEA. CDR3 in DNA: TGCAGCGTTTCTTCCAGGGCCACAGATACGCAGTATTTT. It translates to CSVSSRATDTQYF.

The V gene is TRBV10-3, the J gene TRBJ2-3; a possible D gene is TRBD2 (5 bases). Trimming left V 6 bases short and J 2 bases short, with 21 bases between. The CDR3 is 17 amino acids. Germline values: CDR1 ENHRY, CDR2 SYGVKD. CDR3 amino acids: CAIRGDYAGLLTDTQYF. The DNA of the CDR3 is TGTGCCATCAGAGGAGACTACGCGGGCCTACTCACAGATACGCAGTATTTT.

The J gene is TRBJ2-1, the V gene TRBV7-9; D ambiguous. V gave up 0 bases and J gave up 5 bases, with 8 bases separating them. There are 14 residues in the CDR3. The germline V gene has CDR1 SEHNR and CDR2 FQNEAQ (reference sequence). This CDR3 reads CASSLAAQNNEQFF. In DNA, the CDR3 is TGTGCCAGCAGCTTAGCGGCCCAAAACAATGAGCAGTTCTTC.